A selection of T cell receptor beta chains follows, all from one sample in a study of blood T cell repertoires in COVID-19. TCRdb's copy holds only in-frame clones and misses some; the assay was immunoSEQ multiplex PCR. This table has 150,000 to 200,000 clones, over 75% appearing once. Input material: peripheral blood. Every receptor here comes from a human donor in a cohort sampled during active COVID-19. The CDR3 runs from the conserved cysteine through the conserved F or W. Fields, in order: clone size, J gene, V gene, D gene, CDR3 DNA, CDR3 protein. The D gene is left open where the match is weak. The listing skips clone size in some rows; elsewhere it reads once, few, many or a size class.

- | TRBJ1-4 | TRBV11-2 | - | TGTGCCAGCAGCCGACAACAGAATAATGAAAAACTGTTTTTT | CASSRQQNNEKLFF
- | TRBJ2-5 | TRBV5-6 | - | TGTGCCAGCAGCTTGGGCCCCGGACAACAAGAGACCCAGTACTTC | CASSLGPGQQETQYF
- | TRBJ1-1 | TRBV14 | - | TGTGCCAGCAGCCAACTAGCGGGACTAGGGGACACTGAAGCTTTCTTT | CASSQLAGLGDTEAFF
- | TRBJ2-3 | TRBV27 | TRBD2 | TGTGCCAGCAGTCAAGGACTAGCGGCTCGCGCTAGCACAGATACGCAGTATTTT | CASSQGLAARASTDTQYF
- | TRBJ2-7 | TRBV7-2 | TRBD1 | TGTGCCAGCAGCCTACTGGGACAGGGCGGCTCCTACGAGCAGTACTTC | CASSLLGQGGSYEQYF
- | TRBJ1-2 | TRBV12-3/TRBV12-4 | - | TGTGCCAGCAGTTTATCAGGGCGGTATGGCTACACCTTC | CASSLSGRYGYTF
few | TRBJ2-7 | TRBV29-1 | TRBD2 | TGCAGCGTGGGGGAGGGGACGATGTGGGGCTACGAGCAGTACTTC | CSVGEGTMWGYEQYF
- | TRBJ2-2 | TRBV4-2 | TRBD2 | TGTGCCAGCAGCTTAGCGGGAGGTGACACCGGGGAGCTGTTTTTT | CASSLAGGDTGELFF
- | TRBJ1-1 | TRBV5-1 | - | TGCGCCAGCAGCTTGGCCCGTGGTACAGCGGGAGGCACTGAAGCTTTCTTT | CASSLARGTAGGTEAFF
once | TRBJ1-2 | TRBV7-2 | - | TGTGCCAGCAGCTTAGTTGGTCCCGATACCAGTAACTATGGCTACACCTTC | CASSLVGPDTSNYGYTF
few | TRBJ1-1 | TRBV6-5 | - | TGTGCCAGCAACAGGGCCACCGACACTGAAGCTTTCTTT | CASNRATDTEAFF
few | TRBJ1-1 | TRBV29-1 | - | TGCAGCGTCCGCGATGGACAGTCCAACACTGAAGCTTTCTTT | CSVRDGQSNTEAFF
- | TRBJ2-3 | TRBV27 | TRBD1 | TGTGCCAGCAGTTTAGGCTGGACAGGGTCAGATACGCAGTATTTT | CASSLGWTGSDTQYF
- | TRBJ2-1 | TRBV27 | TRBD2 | TGTGCCAGCAGCTCCCCCCAAACCAGACTAGCGCCTGAGCAGTTCTTC | CASSSPQTRLAPEQFF
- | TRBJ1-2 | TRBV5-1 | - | TGCGCCAGCAGCTTGAATCAGGCCAGCTACACCTTC | CASSLNQASYTF
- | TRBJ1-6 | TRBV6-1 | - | TGTGCCAGCAGTGAGACAGCCTATAATTCACCCCTCCACTTT | CASSETAYNSPLHF
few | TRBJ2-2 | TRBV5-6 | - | TGTGCCAGCAGCCCTGCAGGTTACACCGGGGAGCTGTTTTTT | CASSPAGYTGELFF
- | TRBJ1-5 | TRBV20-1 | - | TGCAGTGCCATAGACAGCCAGCCCCAGCATTTT | CSAIDSQPQHF
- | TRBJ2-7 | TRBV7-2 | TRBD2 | TGTGCCAGCAGCTCCCGAGCGGGAGGGCCCTACGAGCAGTACTTC | CASSSRAGGPYEQYF
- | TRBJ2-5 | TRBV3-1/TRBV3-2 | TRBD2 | TGTGCCAGCAGCCAAGAGGGCGGGAGGTGGGAGACCCAGTACTTC | CASSQEGGRWETQYF
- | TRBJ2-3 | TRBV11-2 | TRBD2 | TGTGCCAGCAGGGGGGGGACTAGCGGCACAGATACGCAGTATTTT | CASRGGTSGTDTQYF
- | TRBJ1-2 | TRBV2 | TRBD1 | TGTGCCAGCAGGGGACAGATCTATGGCTACACCTTC | CASRGQIYGYTF
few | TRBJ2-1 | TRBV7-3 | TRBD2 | TGTGCCAGCAGCTTATACCCGGGACTAGAATACAATGAGCAGTTCTTC | CASSLYPGLEYNEQFF
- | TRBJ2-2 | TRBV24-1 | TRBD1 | TGTGCCACCAGGGACAGGGGTAGCACCGGGGAGCTGTTTTTT | CATRDRGSTGELFF
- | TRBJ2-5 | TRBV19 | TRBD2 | TGTGCCAGTAGCCTAGCGGTCCAAGAGACCCAGTACTTC | CASSLAVQETQYF
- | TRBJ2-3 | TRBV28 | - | TGTGCCAGCAATGAGAGGGCTGGTGGAGATACGCAGTATTTT | CASNERAGGDTQYF
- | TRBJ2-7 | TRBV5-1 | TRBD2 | TGCGCCAGCAGACGGGGGGGGCCCTCCTACGAGCAGTACTTC | CASRRGGPSYEQYF
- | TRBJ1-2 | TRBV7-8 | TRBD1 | TGTGCCAGCAGCCTGGGACAGCCTTCAACTAACTATGGCTACACCTTC | CASSLGQPSTNYGYTF
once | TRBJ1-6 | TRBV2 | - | TGTGCCAGCAGGGAGAACTCGATTAATTCACCCCTCCACTTT | CASRENSINSPLHF
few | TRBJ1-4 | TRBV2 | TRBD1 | TGTGCCAGCAAACCGGACAGGACTAATGAAAAACTGTTTTTT | CASKPDRTNEKLFF
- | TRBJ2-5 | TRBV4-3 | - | TGCGCCAGCAGCCAAGAGACAGAAGAGACCCAGTACTTC | CASSQETEETQYF
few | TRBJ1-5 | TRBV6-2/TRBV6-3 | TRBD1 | TGTGCCAGCAGTGCCCGGGACAGGGGCCGTAGCAATCAGCCCCAGCATTTT | CASSARDRGRSNQPQHF
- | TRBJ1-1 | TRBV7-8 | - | TGTGCCAGCAGCTTACTTTATAGGGGTGGCACTGAAGCTTTCTTT | CASSLLYRGGTEAFF
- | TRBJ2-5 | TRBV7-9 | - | TGTGCCAGCAGCTCGGACAGAAAAGAGACCCAGTACTTC | CASSSDRKETQYF
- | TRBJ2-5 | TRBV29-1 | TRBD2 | TGCAGCGCTCTAGCGGGGCAAGAGACCCAGTACTTC | CSALAGQETQYF
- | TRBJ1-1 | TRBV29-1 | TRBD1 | TGCAGCGTTGTAAAGGACAGGGCAGAAGGTGAAGCTTTCTTT | CSVVKDRAEGEAFF
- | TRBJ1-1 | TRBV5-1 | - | TGCGCCAGCAGCTTGGCCTCCTTTCGGGGTACGAACACTGAAGCTTTCTTT | CASSLASFRGTNTEAFF